Following are 18 T cell receptor beta chains from one sample sequenced in a study of control samples from healthy donors and cancer patients. Some clones are missing from TCRdb's copy, which holds only in-frame ones; the method was immunoSEQ multiplex PCR. Of about 69,000 clones listed, just under 90% were seen once; the top ten hold around a fifth. The sample consisted of PBMCs. These receptors originate from a man in his fifties or sixties with lung cancer.

V usage is TRBV6-5 and J usage is TRBJ1-1; D uncertain. Germline-derived CDR1 and CDR2 are MNHEY and SVGAGI. The CDR3 sequence is 14 residues long. Trimming shortened V by 7 bases and J by 1 base, and 13 bases separated the two germline ends. The CDR3 nucleotides read TGTGCCAGCAAACAGTATTTGGGGAACACTGAAGCTTTCTTT. This encodes CASKQYLGNTEAFF.

The V and J genes are TRBV7-9 and TRBJ2-3; no reliable D call. The V gene's germline CDR1 is SEHNR and CDR2 FQNEAQ (reference sequence). The length of the CDR3 is 15 residues. Trimming took off 2 bases at V and 0 bases at J, with 9 bases between the two ends. The DNA for the CDR3 is TGTGCCAGCAGCTTAAGGCAGGATAGCACAGATACGCAGTATTTT. Translated: CASSLRQDSTDTQYF. The full variable domain, rest sourced from reference TRBV7-9 and TRBJ2-3, is DTGVSQNPRHKITKRGQNVTFRCDPISEHNRLYWYRQTLGQGPEFLTYFQNEAQLEKSRLLSDRFSAERPKGSFSTLEIQRTEQGDSAMYLCASSLRQDSTDTQYFGPGTRLTVL.

The genes are TRBV6-5 and TRBJ1-1; D unclear. Germline loops: CDR1 MNHEY, CDR2 SVGAGI. Between the trimmed V and J ends, which lost 8 bases and 2 bases, there was a span of 9 bases. This CDR3 is 12 amino acids long. In DNA, the CDR3 is TGTGCCAGCGGAACGTTTAACACTGAAGCTTTCTTT. Translation: CASGTFNTEAFF.

This clone has only one observation. V and J are TRBV5-4 and TRBJ2-7; D uncertain. In germline, CDR1 is SGHNT, CDR2 YYREEE (reference sequence). The CDR3 is made up of 12 amino acids. V was trimmed by 3 bases and J by 5 bases, leaving 9 bases between them. The DNA for the CDR3 is TGTGCCAGCAGCTCTCCGGTGGACGAGCAGTACGTC. Amino acid sequence: CASSSPVDEQYV.

The V call is TRBV5-1, the J call TRBJ1-1, with a possible D match to TRBD1 (5 bases). Germline assignment: CDR1 SGHRS and CDR2 YFSETQ. The germline V and J ends were trimmed by 0 bases and 4 bases, with 13 bases remaining between them. The CDR3 contains 15 residues. CDR3 DNA sequence: TGCGCCAGCAGCTTGGGGGCAGGGATAGGCACTGAAGCTTTCTTT. This sequence encodes CASSLGAGIGTEAFF.

This clone was counted a few times. This chain uses TRBV30 with TRBJ1-4; a weak D match, TRBD1 (5 bases). Trimming removed 4 bases from V and 8 bases from J, with 17 bases in between. Germline V lookup: CDR1 GTSNPN, CDR2 SVGIG (reference sequence). The CDR3 totals 14 residues. The CDR3 nucleotides are TGTGCCTGGACCTTAAGGGGCCAGGACGAAAAACTGTTTTTT. It is translated as CAWTLRGQDEKLFF.

The J gene is TRBJ2-3, the V gene TRBV6-4; 13 bases fit TRBD2. V gave up 5 bases and J gave up 5 bases; unmatched junction bases: 7. Germline CDR1 and CDR2: MRHNA and SNTAGT. The CDR3 totals 16 residues. CDR3 protein: CASSRLAGGVEDTQYF. CDR3 DNA sequence: TGTGCCAGCAGTAGACTAGCGGGGGGAGTCGAAGATACGCAGTATTTT.

The chain has TRBV9 and TRBJ1-5; D gene ambiguous. There are 13 residues in the CDR3. V lost 3 bases and J lost 2, with 6 bases in between. Germline loops: CDR1 SGDLS, CDR2 YYNGEE. The CDR3 DNA reads as TGTGCCAGCAGCGAGGATGGCAATCAGCCCCAGCATTTT. Its translation is CASSEDGNQPQHF.

The chain is built from TRBV27 and TRBJ1-2, with no clear D. Germline V lookup: CDR1 MNHEY, CDR2 SMNVEV (reference sequence). The CDR3 consists of 13 residues. Trimming took off 4 bases at V and 6 bases at J, with 12 bases between the two ends. CDR3 in DNA: TGTGCCAGCAGTTCTAACGCTGAGAATGGCTACACCTTC. This sequence encodes CASSSNAENGYTF.

Points on this clone: One end of the junction fails to match germline, which may point to a read error. The chain recombines TRBV2 with TRBJ1-5, with D unclear. The CDR3 has 14 amino acids. The germline V gene has CDR1 SNHLY and CDR2 FYNNEI. CDR3 coding DNA: TGTGCCAGCGGTGACCCTTCTAGCAATCAGCCCCAGCATTTT. It encodes CASGDPSSNQPQHF.

The chain has TRBV6-6 and TRBJ1-2; 10 nucleotides align to TRBD1. Germline assignment: CDR1 MNHNY and CDR2 SVGAGI (reference sequence). V lost 5 bases and J lost 8; bases outside the gene matches: 11. The CDR3 runs 15 residues. The CDR3 bases are TGTGCCAGCAGTGGTAGGGACAGGGGCGACGACGGCTACACCTTC. As protein: CASSGRDRGDDGYTF.

V gene TRBV9 combines with J gene TRBJ1-2, with 9 bases identical to TRBD1. The CDR3 length is 15 residues. V lost 1 base and J lost 1; bases outside the gene matches: 2. Per germline, CDR1 SGDLS and CDR2 YYNGEE. This CDR3 is CASSVTGGGNYGYTF. CDR3 bases: TGTGCCAGCAGCGTAACAGGGGGCGGTAACTATGGCTACACCTTC. Based on the CDR3 plus reference TRBV9 and TRBJ1-2, the full variable domain is DSGVTQTPKHLITATGQRVTLRCSPRSGDLSVYWYQQSLDQGLQFLIQYYNGEERAKGNILERFSAQQFPDLHSELNLSSLELGDSALYFCASSVTGGGNYGYTFGSGTRLTVV.

The chain uses TRBV10-3 and TRBJ2-5; D remains unclear. The CDR3 contains 19 residues. The germline V and J ends were trimmed by 10 bases and 2 bases, with 32 bases remaining between them. CDR1 and CDR2 from the germline V gene are ENHRY and SYGVKD. The CDR3 coding sequence is TGTGCCACCTTCAATCCAAATAGGGAAGGCAGTTCGACTCAAGAGACCCAGTACTTC. It encodes CATFNPNREGSSTQETQYF.

J is TRBJ1-5 and V is TRBV29-1; TRBD1 aligns across 10 bases. This CDR3 has 13 amino acids. J lost 2 bases, V lost 6 bases, and 1 base had no gene match. Germline V CDR1 and CDR2: SQVTM, ANQGSEA. The CDR3 nucleotides are TGCAGCGTCGGGACAGGGGGCAATCAGCCCCAGCATTTT. As protein: CSVGTGGNQPQHF.

The chain recombines TRBV7-3 with TRBJ1-1; D may be TRBD1 (5 bases). Germline V gives CDR1 SGHTA, CDR2 FQGTGA. CDR3 length equals 15 residues. V gave up 5 bases and J gave up 3 bases, with 16 bases separating them. The CDR3 loop is CASSPGTASDTEAFF. The CDR3 region has the DNA TGTGCCAGCAGCCCCGGGACTGCCTCGGACACTGAAGCTTTCTTT.

This clone was counted only a few times. The CDR3 loop is CASSLPRNYGYTF. For the CDR3, the DNA is TGTGCCAGCAGCTTGCCACGAAACTATGGCTACACCTTC. This chain links TRBV7-2 with TRBJ1-2; D remains ambiguous. The CDR3 totals 13 residues. Trimming removed 3 bases from V and 2 bases from J, with 7 bases in between. In germline, CDR1 is SGHTA, CDR2 FQGNSA.

This clone was picked up one time. The CDR3 DNA is TGTGCCAGCAGCCAAGACATAGGGGACAGGGCCTACAATGAGCAGTTCTTC. It translates to CASSQDIGDRAYNEQFF. V is TRBV4-2 and J is TRBJ2-1; 9 bases map to TRBD1. The CDR3 consists of 17 residues. V gave up 0 bases and J gave up 2 bases; unmatched junction bases: 5. CDR1 is LGHNA, CDR2 YNFKEQ, per germline.

The chain is built from TRBV12-3 or TRBV12-4 and TRBJ1-2; maybe TRBD1 (5 bases). Deletions cut 4 bases from V and 6 bases from J, with 9 bases between. The CDR3 covers 12 residues. CDR3 bases: TGTGCCAGCAGTTGGGGGATAAATGGCTACACCTTC. Protein sequence: CASSWGINGYTF.